This T cell receptor beta chain came from a study of CD8+CD57+ T cells in acquired aplastic anemia. Findings and limits, study-wide: Patients and controls shared about 27 CD8+ CDR3 sequences.

Template material for TCR beta VDJ and CDR3 profiling consisted of genomic DNA. TCRdb re-called the reads with MiXCR, one entry per CDR3 protein. Among 200,000 or so distinct CDR3 sequences listed, 64% were seen once. Comments on this clonotype: What it binds is not known.

This CDR3 is 12 amino acids long. CDR1 is SGDLS and CDR2 is YYNGEE in the germline V gene. Trimming removed 0 bases at V and 4 bases at J, with 4 bases between. This chain links TRBV9 with TRBJ1-2; unclear D gene. The sequenced sample consisted of sorted CD4+, CD8+, or CD8+CD57+ T cells (not recorded which) from PBMCs. The sequence was collected from a human donor with severe aplastic anemia or a healthy control (not recorded which). In DNA form, the CDR3 reads TGTGCCAGCAGCGTAGATAGCTATGGCTACACCTTC. This translates into CASSVDSYGYTF. The complete variable domain, with remaining parts taken from reference TRBV9 and TRBJ1-2, reads DSGVTQTPKHLITATGQRVTLRCSPRSGDLSVYWYQQSLDQGLQFLIQYYNGEERAKGNILERFSAQQFPDLHSELNLSSLELGDSALYFCASSVDSYGYTFGSGTRLTVV.